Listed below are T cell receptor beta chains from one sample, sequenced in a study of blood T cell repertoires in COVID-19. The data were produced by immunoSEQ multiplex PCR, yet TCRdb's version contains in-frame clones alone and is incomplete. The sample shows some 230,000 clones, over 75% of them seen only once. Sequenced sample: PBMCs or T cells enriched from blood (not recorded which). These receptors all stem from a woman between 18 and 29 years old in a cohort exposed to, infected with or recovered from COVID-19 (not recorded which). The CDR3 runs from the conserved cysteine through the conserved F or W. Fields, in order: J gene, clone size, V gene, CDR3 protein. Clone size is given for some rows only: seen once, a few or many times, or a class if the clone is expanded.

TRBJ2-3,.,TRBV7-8,CASSSSGTDTQYF
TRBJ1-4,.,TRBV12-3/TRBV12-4,CASGGPNEKLFF
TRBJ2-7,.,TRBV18,CASSRERDEQYF
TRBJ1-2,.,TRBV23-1,CASSQSWAADYGYTF
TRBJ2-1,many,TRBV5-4,CASSLDEEGTRQFF
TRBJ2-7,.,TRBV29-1,CSALRGRETEQYF
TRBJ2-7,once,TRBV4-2,CASSLAGANSYEQYF
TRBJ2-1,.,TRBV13,CASSLEVGLAGGPHEQFF
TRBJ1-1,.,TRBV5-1,CASSPTVAGGDEAFF
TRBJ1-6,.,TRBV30,CAWSFAGSPLHF
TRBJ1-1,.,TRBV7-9,CASSLPDWTGNTEAFF
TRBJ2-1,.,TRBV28,CASENLRGPFHNEQFF
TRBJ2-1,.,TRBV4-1,CASSQVRSDEQFF
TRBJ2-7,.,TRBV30,CAWSVGLAGEVQYF
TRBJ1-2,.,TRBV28,CASSLGAGYTF
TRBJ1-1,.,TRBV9,CASSRGGETEAFF
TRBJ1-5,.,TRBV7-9,CASSPGDQPQHF
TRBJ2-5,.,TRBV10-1,CASSESLAGQETQYF
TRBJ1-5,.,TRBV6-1,CASSEEEGQGNQPQHF
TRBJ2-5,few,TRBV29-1,CSAQDRGGQETQYF
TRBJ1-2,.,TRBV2,CASSEALRTRQGSGYTF
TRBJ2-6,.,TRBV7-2,CASSSYYDSGANVLTF
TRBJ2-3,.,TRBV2,CASSGTGTDTQYF
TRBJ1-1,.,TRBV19,CASRGVATEAFF
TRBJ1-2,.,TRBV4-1,CASSQVGTGVNYGYTF
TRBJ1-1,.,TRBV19,CASSIDGGRSVAFF
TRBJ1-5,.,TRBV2,CASSEVQMDQPQHF
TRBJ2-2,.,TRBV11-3,CASSSDAGVGELFF
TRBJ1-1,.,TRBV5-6,CASRLRELNTEAFF
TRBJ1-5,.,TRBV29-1,CSVVSDSTDQPQHF
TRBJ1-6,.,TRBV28,CASSQDRDKPLHF
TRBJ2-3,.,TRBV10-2,CASSDIAGVLDTQYF
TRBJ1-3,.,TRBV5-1,CASSWDSRPNTIYF
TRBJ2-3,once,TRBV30,CAWSVLVGDTQYF
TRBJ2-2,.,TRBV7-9,CASRGQGITGELFF
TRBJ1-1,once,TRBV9,CASSAQTGGGSTEAFF
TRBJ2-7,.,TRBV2,CASKGPGSPDEQYF
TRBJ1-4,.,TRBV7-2,CASSKFGGLSAATNEKLFF
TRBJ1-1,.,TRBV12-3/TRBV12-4,CASSRNTEAFF
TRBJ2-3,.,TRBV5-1,CASSFAKNPDTQYF